This T cell receptor beta chain was found in a study of blood T cell repertoires in COVID-19. In its sample, this clone was seen once. CDR3 size: 14 residues. The V gene lost 4 bases and the J gene lost 0 bases, with 10 bases spanning the gap. CDR1 SQVTM and CDR2 ANQGSEA come from the germline V gene. Clones were sequenced by immunoSEQ multiplex PCR, and TCRdb holds only the in-frame ones, with some missing. The sample yields some 150,000 clones, 80% to 90% seen once. This TCR was sampled from a woman aged 50 to 60 with active or convalescent COVID-19. Sample: peripheral blood. The gene calls are TRBV29-1 and TRBJ1-3; D remains ambiguous. The CDR3 spells CSVVYGLSGNTIYF. The CDR3 bases are TGCAGCGTTGTATATGGGCTCTCTGGAAACACCATATATTTT.